These 13 T cell receptor beta chains were sequenced from one sample in a study of T cells in Graves' hyperthyroidism and ophthalmopathy (dated by TCRdb to about 2019). The protocol used for the library was multiplex PCR. The sequencer listed for this sample is Illumina HiSeq 2000. The TCR beta CDR3 regions were amplified from the RNA transcripts. The TCR CDR3 was subjected to a first round of RT-PCR using the HTBI primer set and the Qiagen OneStep RT-PCR kit. Using fastp trimming at Q25 and MiXCR clonotype assembly, TCRdb reanalyzed the public sequencing data and kept in-frame beta chains. Rows merge per CDR3 protein into single entries with the most common DNA and genes. A total of about 620,000 distinct CDR3 sequences appear in this sample, about a sixth of them only once. The top ten constitute 3.8% of the sample. Material for sequencing was blood. These receptors all stem from a young woman with Graves' hyperthyroidism.

The table lists this clonotype with a few counts. This chain joins TRBV7-9 and TRBJ2-3; tentative D call: TRBD2 (6 bases). Germline CDR1 reads SEHNR; CDR2 reads FQNEAQ (reference sequence). Between the trimmed V and J ends, which lost 5 bases and 8 bases, there was a span of 14 bases. This CDR3 is 13 amino acids long. The CDR3 DNA reads as TGTGCCAGCAGCCTCGGCGGGACGGGTACGCAGTATTTT. It codes for CASSLGGTGTQYF. The variable domain in full, with the rest retrieved from reference TRBV7-9 and TRBJ2-3, is DTGVSQNPRHKITKRGQNVTFRCDPISEHNRLYWYRQTLGQGPEFLTYFQNEAQLEKSRLLSDRFSAERPKGSFSTLEIQRTEQGDSAMYLCASSLGGTGTQYFGPGTRLTVL.

The J gene is TRBJ1-2, the V gene TRBV12-3 or TRBV12-4; D not certain. The CDR3 is 13 amino acids. Trimming took off 1 base at V and 7 bases at J, with 10 bases between the two ends. CDR3 DNA sequence: TGTGCCAGCAGTTTAGGCACTTTCGTTGGCTACACCTTC. Translated, it gives CASSLGTFVGYTF.

This clonotype was counted at least ten times. This chain uses TRBV9 with TRBJ2-3; no clear D gene. The CDR3 covers 14 residues. Germline CDR1 SGDLS, CDR2 YYNGEE. V dropped 4 bases and J dropped 2 bases, with 11 bases sitting between them. The CDR3 DNA reads TGTGCCAGCAGCCCTCGGGCCTCCACAGATACGCAGTATTTT. This sequence encodes CASSPRASTDTQYF.

This clonotype was counted at least ten times. The J gene is TRBJ2-1, the V gene TRBV20-1; possibly TRBD1 or TRBD2 for D (5 bases each). The CDR3 is 13 residues long. V was clipped by 1 base and J by 12 bases, with 16 bases between them. Germline V gives CDR1 DFQATT, CDR2 SNEGSKA (reference sequence). The CDR3 sequence: CSARAETGTRQFF. The CDR3 bases are TGCAGTGCTAGAGCAGAAACCGGGACCCGGCAGTTCTTC.

This clonotype was observed many times. This sequence joins TRBV28 and TRBJ2-5; TRBD2 matches at 8 bases. V gave up 3 bases and J gave up 1 base; unmatched junction bases: 16. Germline CDR1 is MDHEN and CDR2 is SYDVKM. The CDR3 covers 19 residues. CDR3 loop: CASSLFASGSITGQETQYF. CDR3 DNA: TGTGCCAGCAGTTTGTTTGCTAGCGGGTCAATAACGGGCCAAGAGACCCAGTACTTC.

This clonotype was seen once. The rearrangement joins TRBV19 to TRBJ2-2, with 8 bases that match TRBD1. The CDR3 has 14 amino acids. V shed 7 bases, J shed 4 bases, and the junction held 5 bases outside the gene matches. From germline, CDR1 is LNHDA and CDR2 SQIVND (reference sequence). CDR3 coding DNA: TGTGCCAGTAAGGACAGGGCTGGCACCGGGGAGCTGTTTTTT. The encoded protein is CASKDRAGTGELFF.

This clonotype was detected ten times or more. The chain couples TRBV7-3 to TRBJ2-3, with TRBD2 matching over 7 bases. This CDR3 contains 15 residues. Germline CDR1 reads SGHTA; CDR2 reads FQGTGA. Losses at the gene ends were 1 base for V and 1 base for J; bases not matched to a gene: 2. CDR3 sequence: CASSLIAGGTDTQYF. The CDR3 coding sequence is TGTGCCAGCAGCTTAATCGCGGGGGGCACAGATACGCAGTATTTT.

This clonotype has ten or more counts. J is TRBJ2-3 and V is TRBV27; maybe TRBD2 (6 bases). This CDR3 contains 14 residues. Germline-derived CDR1 and CDR2 are MNHEY and SMNVEV (reference sequence). With 5 bases removed from V and 6 bases from J, the gap between germline ends came to 15 bases. Here the CDR3 reads CASSHTGVRDTQYF. CDR3 DNA sequence: TGTGCCAGCAGTCATACGGGAGTACGGGATACGCAGTATTTT.

This clonotype has a count of ten or more. The chain couples TRBV5-1 to TRBJ2-1; 8 bases line up with TRBD2. The junction had 11 bases not matched to a gene; V was cut back by 0 bases and J by 9 bases. Looked up from germline, CDR1 is SGHRS and CDR2 is YFSETQ. The CDR3 runs to 16 residues. CDR3 sequence (DNA): TGCGCCAGCAGCTTGGTGCCCGGGACTAGAATGGCTGAGCAGTTCTTC. Translating it yields CASSLVPGTRMAEQFF.

This clonotype came up a few times. V and J are TRBV24-1 and TRBJ2-1; perhaps TRBD2 as D (5 bases). This CDR3 comprises 15 residues. Germline V gene lookup returns CDR1 KGHDR and CDR2 SFDVKD. V lost 9 bases to trimming and J lost 5 bases, with 19 bases between them. CDR3 in DNA: TGTGCCACCTCACCTGGGTGGGAGAAGGACAATGAGCAGTTCTTC. Its translation: CATSPGWEKDNEQFF.

V is TRBV12-3 or TRBV12-4 and J is TRBJ2-3; the match to TRBD1 covers 10 bases. J gave up 3 bases and V 6 bases, and 6 bases lay outside the gene matches. The CDR3 runs to 15 residues. As DNA, the CDR3 is TGTGCCAGCAGGCCCCCGGGACAGGGGACAGATACGCAGTATTTT. Translation: CASRPPGQGTDTQYF.

This clonotype came up many times. The chain employs TRBV18 and TRBJ2-7; D is possibly TRBD2 (5 bases). Germline V gene lookup returns CDR1 KGHSH and CDR2 LQKENI. Trimming cost V 5 bases and J 2 bases, with 13 bases left between them. This CDR3 is 14 amino acids long. The CDR3 coding sequence is TGTGCCAGCTCATTACGGCTAGCTCCCTACGAGCAGTACTTC. It specifies CASSLRLAPYEQYF.

In this sample, this clonotype turned up once. The chain is built from TRBV18 and TRBJ2-1; D uncertain. Trimming shortened V by 2 bases and J by 4 bases, and 24 bases separated the two germline ends. The germline V gene encodes CDR1 KGHSH and CDR2 LQKENI. The CDR3 runs 19 residues. The CDR3 nucleotides read TGTGCCAGCTCACCAGAACACGGCCGCGGCGTTAGGGCATACAATGAGCAGTTCTTC. Its protein product is CASSPEHGRGVRAYNEQFF.